This is a list of T cell receptor beta chains from one sample in a study of radiation and T cells in renal cell carcinoma. Only in-frame clones appear in the TCRdb table, and some are missing; sequencing was by immunoSEQ multiplex PCR. The top ten hold about 30% of the sample, which has around 30,000 clones, around 85% seen once. The sequences come from blood, collected from a patient whose treatment included radiotherapy and nephrectomy. The source is a man in his fifties or sixties with renal cell carcinoma. The CDR3 runs from the conserved cysteine through the conserved F or W. D genes are given only for firm matches. Clone size is not always given. Where it is, it says once, few, many or a class for expanded clones.

D	V	size	J	DNA	CDR3
.	TRBV4-3	.	TRBJ1-1	TGCGCCAGCAGCCAAGGCCCCGGGAGCAACACTGAAGCTTTCTTT	CASSQGPGSNTEAFF
.	TRBV7-2	.	TRBJ1-4	TGTGCCAGCAGCCTCGGACAGACTACTAATGAAAAACTGTTTTTT	CASSLGQTTNEKLFF
.	TRBV6-1	.	TRBJ2-3	TGTGCCAGCAGTGAAAGGCAGGGGGGGATGATAGATACGCAGTATTTT	CASSERQGGMIDTQYF
TRBD1	TRBV7-8	.	TRBJ1-4	TGTGCCAGCAGCGTAGGGACAGGATTAGTTAATGAAAAACTGTTTTTT	CASSVGTGLVNEKLFF
.	TRBV4-2	.	TRBJ2-2	TGTGCCAGCAGCCCGACCCTTGGGCTAACCGGGGAGCTGTTTTTT	CASSPTLGLTGELFF
TRBD2	TRBV19	.	TRBJ2-2	TGTGCCAGTAGTGTAGCGGGGAGGACCGGGGAGCTGTTTTTT	CASSVAGRTGELFF
.	TRBV5-1	few	TRBJ2-2	TGCGCCAGCAGCTTGTGGCGGACCGGCACCGGGGAGCTGTTTTTT	CASSLWRTGTGELFF
TRBD1	TRBV11-2	.	TRBJ2-7	TGTGCCAGCAGCTTAGCTCCCGGGACAGCCGGCTACGAGCAGTACTTC	CASSLAPGTAGYEQYF
TRBD2	TRBV29-1	.	TRBJ2-1	TGCAGCGTTGTCAGCGGGGCCCACTCCTACAATGAGCAGTTCTTC	CSVVSGAHSYNEQFF
TRBD1	TRBV7-6	.	TRBJ1-2	TGTGCCAGCAGCTTAGGGGGACAGTCAATCTATGGCTACACCTTC	CASSLGGQSIYGYTF
.	TRBV9	once	TRBJ2-7	TGTGCCAGCAGCGTAGCTCCTAGGTCCTACGAGCAGTACTTC	CASSVAPRSYEQYF
TRBD2	TRBV10-3	.	TRBJ2-3	TGTGCCATCAGTGATCGGCTAGCGGGTGCCGGAGATACGCAGTATTTT	CAISDRLAGAGDTQYF
.	TRBV7-3	few	TRBJ2-3	TGTGCCAGCAGCTTAACTAGGGAAGCCACAGATACGCAGTATTTT	CASSLTREATDTQYF
.	TRBV7-9	.	TRBJ1-2	TGTGCCAGCAGCTCTCAGTACGGCTATGGCTACACCTTC	CASSSQYGYGYTF
.	TRBV19	.	TRBJ2-2	TGTGCCAGTAGGACTGCCACTCGGGAGCTGTTTTTT	CASRTATRELFF
.	TRBV14	.	TRBJ2-7	TGTGCCAGCAGCCAAGATAACAGCGTAACTGACGAGCAGTACTTC	CASSQDNSVTDEQYF
.	TRBV9	once	TRBJ1-2	TGTGCCAGCAGCGTAGATTTGCGGGGGGTTCTCTCCTTC	CASSVDLRGVLSF
.	TRBV30	.	TRBJ1-3	TGTGCCTGGAGTGCTCAGGGAGCTGGAAACACCATATATTTT	CAWSAQGAGNTIYF
.	TRBV5-4	.	TRBJ1-3	TGTGCCAGCACCTGGGGGGGCTGGTCCGGAAACACCATATATTTT	CASTWGGWSGNTIYF
.	TRBV5-8	.	TRBJ1-3	TGTGCCAGCAGCCCGCTAACGGAAGGAAACACCATATATTTT	CASSPLTEGNTIYF
.	TRBV4-3	.	TRBJ2-2	TGCGCCAGCAGCCAAGATCCCAACACCGGGGAGCTGTTTTTT	CASSQDPNTGELFF
TRBD1	TRBV29-1	.	TRBJ1-5	TGCAGCGTCGCAGGGACAGTTGATCAGCCCCAGCATTTT	CSVAGTVDQPQHF
TRBD1	TRBV10-3	.	TRBJ1-2	TGTGCCATCAGTGACCCCAACCTGAGGACAGGCTACGGCTACACCTTC	CAISDPNLRTGYGYTF
.	TRBV5-6	.	TRBJ2-7	TGTGCCAGCAACCGAGGTGGGGCTTCCTCCTACGAGCAGTACTTC	CASNRGGASSYEQYF
.	TRBV7-9	.	TRBJ2-5	TGTGCCAGCAGCAATCAAGAGACCCAGTACTTC	CASSNQETQYF
.	TRBV10-1	once	TRBJ2-2	TGCGCCAGCAGTGTAGATACCGGGGAGCTGTTTTTT	CASSVDTGELFF
TRBD2	TRBV10-1	.	TRBJ2-1	TGCGCCACCCAGGCCGGGACTAGCGGGACTTCTGGGCAGTTCTTC	CATQAGTSGTSGQFF
.	TRBV5-4	once	TRBJ2-3	TGTGCCAGCAGCTTGAAGCGGTTGGGGGTTACAGATACGCAGTATTTT	CASSLKRLGVTDTQYF
.	TRBV28	.	TRBJ1-1	TGTGCCAGCAGTTTACCCCAGAGCACAGGCCTGGCTGAAGCTTTCTTT	CASSLPQSTGLAEAFF
TRBD1	TRBV29-1	once	TRBJ1-2	TGCAGCGTTAGTCCCGGGACAGGCTATGGCTACACCTTC	CSVSPGTGYGYTF
TRBD2	TRBV19	.	TRBJ2-7	TGTGCCAGTAGTGCCGGACTAGCGGGGTCTTACGGGCAGTACTTC	CASSAGLAGSYGQYF
TRBD2	TRBV5-5	.	TRBJ2-1	TGTGCCAGCAGCCCGGGACTAGCGGGGTTCAATGAGCGGTTCTTC	CASSPGLAGFNERFF
.	TRBV11-2	.	TRBJ1-2	TGTGCCAGCAGCTTTAATACAGAACTAAACTATGGCTACACCTTC	CASSFNTELNYGYTF
TRBD2	TRBV6-1	.	TRBJ2-2	TGTGCCAGCAGTCAAGGGGGAGCGGGAGGGCGGACCGGGGAGCTGTTTTTT	CASSQGGAGGRTGELFF
TRBD1	TRBV2	once	TRBJ2-7	TGTGCGGCCAGGCAACGGGACAGCCGGAGCTCCTACGAGCAGTACTTC	CAARQRDSRSSYEQYF
.	TRBV5-4	.	TRBJ1-1	TGTGCCAGCAGCTTGACGGGGACTCGAGAAGAAGCTTTCTTT	CASSLTGTREEAFF